The rows below give T cell receptor beta chains drawn from one sample of a study of radiotherapy plus CTLA-4 blockade in lung cancer. The assay was immunoSEQ multiplex PCR, and TCRdb's table has in-frame clones only and misses some. The sample lists some 50,000 clones, almost 85% seen once, with 4.8% in the top ten. The starting material was peripheral blood, obtained from a patient treated with radiotherapy plus ipilimumab. The source is a human donor with non-small cell lung cancer whose response to radiotherapy plus ipilimumab could not be evaluated. The CDR3 runs from the conserved cysteine through the conserved F or W. The D gene is left open where the match is weak. Not every row has a clone size; where given, it reads once, few, many or a size class.

j_gene | d_gene | v_gene | abundance | CDR3aa | CDR3nt
TRBJ1-1 | - | TRBV5-1 | - | CASSQTPGNTEAFF | TGCGCCAGCAGCCAGACCCCAGGGAACACTGAAGCTTTCTTT
TRBJ2-3 | - | TRBV7-6 | - | CASSLSWRGGSTDTQYF | TGTGCCAGCAGCTTAAGTTGGCGGGGCGGGAGCACAGATACGCAGTATTTT
TRBJ1-2 | - | TRBV19 | - | CASTPDRRPYGYTF | TGTGCCAGTACCCCCGACAGGAGACCCTATGGCTACACCTTC
TRBJ1-1 | - | TRBV7-9 | - | CASSSGGYTEAFF | TGTGCCAGCAGCTCCGGGGGGTACACTGAAGCTTTCTTT
TRBJ2-7 | - | TRBV19 | - | CASSMGPGPYEQYF | TGTGCCAGTAGTATGGGCCCCGGCCCCTACGAGCAGTACTTC
TRBJ2-7 | TRBD1 | TRBV4-1 | few | CASSQDPGQGSYEQYF | TGCGCCAGCAGCCAAGATCCGGGACAGGGGTCCTACGAGCAGTACTTC
TRBJ2-7 | - | TRBV5-1 | once | CASRSTNRVGEQYF | TGCGCCAGCAGGTCAACGAACAGGGTCGGCGAGCAGTACTTC
TRBJ1-5 | - | TRBV19 | - | CASSANSNQPQHF | TGTGCCAGTAGCGCGAATAGCAATCAGCCCCAGCATTTT
TRBJ1-3 | - | TRBV7-2 | - | CASSPRELSGNTIYF | TGTGCCAGCAGCCCCCGGGAGTTGTCTGGAAACACCATATATTTT
TRBJ1-5 | TRBD1 | TRBV7-2 | - | CASSLFHRGLNQPQHF | TGTGCCAGCAGCTTATTTCACAGGGGGCTCAATCAGCCCCAGCATTTT
TRBJ2-5 | - | TRBV11-2 | - | CASGYQETQYF | TGTGCGTCAGGATACCAAGAGACCCAGTACTTC
TRBJ1-4 | TRBD1 | TRBV2 | - | CASSGTGGIEKLFF | TGTGCCAGCAGTGGTACAGGGGGGATTGAGAAACTGTTTTTT
TRBJ2-3 | - | TRBV6-6 | - | CASSYLTSTDTQYF | TGTGCCAGCAGTTACTTGACTAGCACAGATACGCAGTATTTT
TRBJ2-1 | - | TRBV28 | once | CASSLYKEGTSSYNEQFF | TGTGCCAGCAGTTTGTATAAGGAGGGCACTAGCTCCTACAATGAGCAGTTCTTC
TRBJ2-3 | TRBD2 | TRBV28 | - | CASSLPKGRGVGADTQYF | TGTGCCAGCAGTTTACCCAAAGGGAGGGGAGTAGGGGCAGATACGCAGTATTTT
TRBJ1-2 | - | TRBV19 | - | CASSGTRDTSYGYTF | TGTGCCAGTAGTGGGACGAGGGACACCAGCTATGGCTACACCTTC
TRBJ2-7 | - | TRBV10-1 | - | CASSERRPGRSYEQYF | TGCGCCAGCAGTGAGCGCCGACCAGGGCGATCCTACGAGCAGTACTTC
TRBJ2-2 | TRBD1 | TRBV2 | - | CASNAGTGNTGELFF | TGTGCCAGCAACGCCGGGACAGGGAACACCGGGGAGCTGTTTTTT